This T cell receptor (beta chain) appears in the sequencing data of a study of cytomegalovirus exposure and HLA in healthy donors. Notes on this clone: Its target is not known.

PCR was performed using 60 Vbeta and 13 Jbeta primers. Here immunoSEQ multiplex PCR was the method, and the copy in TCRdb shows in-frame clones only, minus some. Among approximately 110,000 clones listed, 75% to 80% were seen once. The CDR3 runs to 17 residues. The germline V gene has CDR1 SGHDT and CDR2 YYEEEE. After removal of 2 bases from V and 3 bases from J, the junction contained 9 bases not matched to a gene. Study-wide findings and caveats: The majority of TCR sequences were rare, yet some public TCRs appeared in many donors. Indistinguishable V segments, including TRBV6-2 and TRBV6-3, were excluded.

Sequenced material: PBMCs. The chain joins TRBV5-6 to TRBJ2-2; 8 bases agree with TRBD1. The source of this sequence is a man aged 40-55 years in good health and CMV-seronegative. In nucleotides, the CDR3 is TGTGCCAGCAGCTTTATCAGGGGGCAAGGGGACACCGGGGAGCTGTTTTTT. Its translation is CASSFIRGQGDTGELFF. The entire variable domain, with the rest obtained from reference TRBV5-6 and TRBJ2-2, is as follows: DAGVTQSPTHLIKTRGQQVTLRCSPKSGHDTVSWYQQALGQGPQFIFQYYEEEERQRGNFPDRFSGHQFPNYSSELNVNALLLGDSALYLCASSFIRGQGDTGELFFGEGSRLTVL.